The subject of this entry is one T cell receptor (beta chain). Its cognate antigen is unknown. The record originates from a study of cytomegalovirus exposure and HLA in healthy donors. Study-wide points: It was shown in a later analysis that HLA-associated TCR beta chains were more clonally expanded than other, equally common chains. In a later analysis, specific HLA alleles were associated with 15,000 to 20,000 TCR beta sequences at a 0.05 false discovery rate.

The PCR employed 60 Vbeta primers together with 13 Jbeta primers. The assay was immunoSEQ multiplex PCR, and TCRdb's table has in-frame clones only and misses some. The sample records just under 150,000 clones, around 86% being singletons. This CDR3 has 11 residues. Germline V gives CDR1 GTSNPN, CDR2 SVGIG (reference sequence). Trimming pared 6 bases from V and 4 bases from J, leaving 9 bases between. The chain uses TRBV30 and TRBJ1-1; no clear D gene. This receptor was taken from a woman aged 25 to 45 in good health and CMV-seronegative. The sequenced sample consisted of PBMCs. DNA of the CDR3: TGTGCCTGCGGTCGGGGCACTGAAGCTTTCTTT. Protein: CACGRGTEAFF.